The T cell receptor beta chain described here comes from a study of PD-1 blockade in mismatch repair-deficient tumors. The CDR3 loop spans 13 amino acids. The germline V gene has CDR1 SGHDT and CDR2 YYEEEE. Trimming took off 0 bases at V and 5 bases at J, with 8 bases between the two ends. TCRdb keeps only in-frame clones here, not all; method: immunoSEQ multiplex PCR. This sample yields tens of thousands of clones, of which over 70% are seen a single time; 2.6% belongs to the top ten. This chain joins TRBV5-6 and TRBJ2-5; D may be TRBD1 (5 bases). Sequencing used peripheral blood, obtained 12 weeks after starting pembrolizumab. This clonotype was obtained from an adult with mismatch repair-deficient cancer. The CDR3 region is CASSLDPGETQYF. The CDR3, as DNA: TGTGCCAGCAGCTTGGACCCAGGGGAGACCCAGTACTTC.